The rows below give T cell receptor beta chains drawn from one sample of a study of cytomegalovirus exposure and HLA in healthy donors. Sequencing used immunoSEQ multiplex PCR; TCRdb keeps in-frame clones, though not all of them. The sample records fewer than 200,000 clones, 60% to 75% being singletons. Sample: PBMCs. These receptors were taken from a woman aged 50 to 65 in good health and CMV-seropositive. Both conserved end residues are part of each CDR3. D genes are given only for firm matches. Size tells how often a clone was seen (once, few, many) or the class of an expanded clone, and some rows leave it out.

abundance,v_gene,j_gene,d_gene,CDR3nt,CDR3aa
-,TRBV2,TRBJ1-5,-,TGTGCCAGCAGTTGGCGAGGTGCTGGCCAGCCCCAGCATTTT,CASSWRGAGQPQHF
-,TRBV2,TRBJ2-3,TRBD1,TGTGCCAGCCTCCGGGACAGGAGCACAGATACGCAGTATTTT,CASLRDRSTDTQYF
-,TRBV5-4,TRBJ2-5,TRBD1,TGTGCCAGCAGCTATGGAGACAGGGCCGAAGAGACCCAGTACTTC,CASSYGDRAEETQYF
once,TRBV29-1,TRBJ1-1,-,TGCAGCGCTGACGGTTACTCGGGGAACACTGAAGCTTTCTTT,CSADGYSGNTEAFF
-,TRBV29-1,TRBJ2-1,TRBD1,TGCAGTGGGGACAGGGGCGATGAGCAGTTCTTC,CSGDRGDEQFF
-,TRBV5-1,TRBJ2-1,TRBD2,TGCGCCAGCAGCTTTTCGCTAGCGGGGTTAGGTGGGGATGAGCAGTTCTTC,CASSFSLAGLGGDEQFF
-,TRBV5-6,TRBJ1-2,TRBD1,TGTGCCAGCAGCCCGAATGCTGGACAGGCCCGCTATGGCTACACCTTC,CASSPNAGQARYGYTF
once,TRBV7-3,TRBJ2-3,TRBD2,TGTGCCAGCAGCACAGCGGGGAGCACAGATACGCAGTATTTT,CASSTAGSTDTQYF
-,TRBV7-8,TRBJ1-6,TRBD1,TGTGCCAGCAGAGGACAGGGTGTGGCGAATTCACCCCTCCACTTT,CASRGQGVANSPLHF
-,TRBV6-6,TRBJ2-5,-,TGTGCCAGCAGTCGCGTCGCCGGCGGGGCCCAGTACTTC,CASSRVAGGAQYF
-,TRBV5-1,TRBJ1-2,-,TGCGCCAGCAGCTTGGTGGCAGGGAACTATGGCTACACCTTC,CASSLVAGNYGYTF
-,TRBV5-1,TRBJ1-1,-,TGCGCCAGCAGCTATCACATCGAGGAAGAAGCTTTCTTT,CASSYHIEEEAFF
-,TRBV7-3,TRBJ2-1,TRBD2,TGTGCCAGCAGTTCAGGGACTACCAACAATGAGCAGTTCTTC,CASSSGTTNNEQFF
-,TRBV19,TRBJ1-1,-,TGTGCCAGTAGCCCCTGGGGAGCAATGAGCACTGAAGCTTTCTTT,CASSPWGAMSTEAFF
few,TRBV30,TRBJ2-5,TRBD1,TGTGCCTGGACAGGGACAGTATCCCAAGAGACCCAGTACTTC,CAWTGTVSQETQYF
-,TRBV6-6,TRBJ1-2,TRBD1,TGTGCCAGCAGACGGACAGGGGAAGGCTACACCTTC,CASRRTGEGYTF
-,TRBV19,TRBJ1-1,-,TGTGCCAGTAGTAAGTGGGGTACGGGGTACACTGAAGCTTTCTTT,CASSKWGTGYTEAFF
few,TRBV2,TRBJ2-2,TRBD1,TGTGCCAGCAACAGACAGGGCCGGGAGCTGTTTTTT,CASNRQGRELFF
-,TRBV18,TRBJ1-1,-,TGTGCCAGCTCACCAAGGGGCCTGAACACTGAAGCTTTCTTT,CASSPRGLNTEAFF
-,TRBV28,TRBJ2-7,TRBD1,TGTGCCAGCGGACAGGTTTCTGGGGAGCAGTACTTC,CASGQVSGEQYF
-,TRBV5-1,TRBJ2-6,-,TGCGCCAGCAGCTTGATCAGGGAGGCCAACGTCCTGACTTTC,CASSLIREANVLTF
-,TRBV15,TRBJ1-1,-,TGTGCCACCAGCAGAGTGTCGGGGAACACTGAAGCTTTCTTT,CATSRVSGNTEAFF
-,TRBV5-6,TRBJ1-6,-,TGTGCCAGCAGCTTGGGACCCTGGACAGATTCACCCCTCCACTTT,CASSLGPWTDSPLHF
few,TRBV7-9,TRBJ1-1,TRBD1,TGTGCCAGCATTAACAACAGGGGTGATACTGAAGCTTTCTTT,CASINNRGDTEAFF
-,TRBV2,TRBJ1-1,-,TGTGCCAGCACCATGCCTCCAGTTAACACTGAAGCTTTCTTT,CASTMPPVNTEAFF